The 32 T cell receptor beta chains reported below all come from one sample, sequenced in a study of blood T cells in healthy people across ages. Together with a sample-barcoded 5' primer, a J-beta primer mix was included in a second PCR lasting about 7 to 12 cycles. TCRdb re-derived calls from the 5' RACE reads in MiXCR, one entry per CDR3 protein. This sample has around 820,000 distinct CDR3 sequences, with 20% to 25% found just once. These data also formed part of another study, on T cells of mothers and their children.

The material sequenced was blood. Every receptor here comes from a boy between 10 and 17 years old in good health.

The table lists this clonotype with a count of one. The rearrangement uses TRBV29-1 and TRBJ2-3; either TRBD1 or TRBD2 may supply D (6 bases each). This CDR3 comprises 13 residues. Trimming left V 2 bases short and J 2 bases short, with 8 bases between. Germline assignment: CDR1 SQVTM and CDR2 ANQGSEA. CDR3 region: CSVESGATDTQYF. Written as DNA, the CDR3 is TGCAGCGTTGAATCGGGGGCCACAGATACGCAGTATTTT.

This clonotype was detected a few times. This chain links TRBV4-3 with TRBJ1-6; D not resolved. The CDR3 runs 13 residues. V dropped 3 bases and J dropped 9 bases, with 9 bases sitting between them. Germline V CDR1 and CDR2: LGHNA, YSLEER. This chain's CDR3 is CASSHENVSPLHF. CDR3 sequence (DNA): TGCGCCAGCAGCCACGAAAACGTTTCACCCCTCCACTTT.

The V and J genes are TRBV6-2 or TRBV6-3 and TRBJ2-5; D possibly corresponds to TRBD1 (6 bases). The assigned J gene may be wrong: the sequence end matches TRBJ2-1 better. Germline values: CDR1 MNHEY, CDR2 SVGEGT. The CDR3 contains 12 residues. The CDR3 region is CASSPWTAQQFF. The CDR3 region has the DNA TGTGCCAGCAGCCCTTGGACAGCCCAGCAGTTCTTC.

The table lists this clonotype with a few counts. The CDR3 DNA is TGTGCCACCAGTGGGGTGCAGGACAAAAAAGAGACCCAGTACTTC. Translated, it gives CATSGVQDKKETQYF. V and J are TRBV24-1 and TRBJ2-5; D possibly corresponds to TRBD1 (5 bases). This CDR3 region has 15 residues. Germline assignment: CDR1 KGHDR and CDR2 SFDVKD. V lost 5 bases to trimming and J lost 3 bases, with 15 bases between them.

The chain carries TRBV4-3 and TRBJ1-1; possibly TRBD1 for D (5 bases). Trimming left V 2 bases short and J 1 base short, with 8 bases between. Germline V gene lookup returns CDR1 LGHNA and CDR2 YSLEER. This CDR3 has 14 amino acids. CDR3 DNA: TGCGCCAGCAGCCAATTTGGACAGAACACTGAAGCTTTCTTT. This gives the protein CASSQFGQNTEAFF.

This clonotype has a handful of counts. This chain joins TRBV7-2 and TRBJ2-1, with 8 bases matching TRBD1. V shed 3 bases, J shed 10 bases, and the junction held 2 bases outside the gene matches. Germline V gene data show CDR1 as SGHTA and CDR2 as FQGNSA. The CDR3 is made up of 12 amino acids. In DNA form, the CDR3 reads TGTGCCAGCAGCTTCACAGGGGGGGAGCAGTTCTTC. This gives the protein CASSFTGGEQFF.

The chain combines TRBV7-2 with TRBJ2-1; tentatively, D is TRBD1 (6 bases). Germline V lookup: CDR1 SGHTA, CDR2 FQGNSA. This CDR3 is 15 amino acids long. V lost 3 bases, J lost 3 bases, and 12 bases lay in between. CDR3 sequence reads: CASSLGHPDYNEQFF. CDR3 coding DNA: TGTGCCAGCAGCTTGGGACATCCGGACTACAATGAGCAGTTCTTC. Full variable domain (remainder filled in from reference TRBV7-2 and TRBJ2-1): GAGVSQSPSNKVTEKGKDVELRCDPISGHTALYWYRQSLGQGLEFLIYFQGNSAPDKSGLPSDRFSAERTGGSVSTLTIQRTQQEDSAVYLCASSLGHPDYNEQFFGPGTRLTVL.

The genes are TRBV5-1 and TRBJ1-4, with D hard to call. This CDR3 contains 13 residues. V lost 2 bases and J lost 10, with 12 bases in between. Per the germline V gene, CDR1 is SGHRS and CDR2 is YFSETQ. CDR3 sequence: CASSLGTVGKLFF. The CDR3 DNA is TGCGCCAGCAGCTTAGGAACGGTCGGAAAACTGTTTTTT.

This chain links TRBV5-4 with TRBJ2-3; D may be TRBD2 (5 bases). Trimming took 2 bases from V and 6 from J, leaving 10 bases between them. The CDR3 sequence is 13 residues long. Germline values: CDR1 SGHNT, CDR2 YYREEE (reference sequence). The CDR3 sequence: CASSFGLSDTQYF. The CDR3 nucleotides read TGTGCCAGCAGCTTTGGACTGAGTGATACGCAGTATTTT.

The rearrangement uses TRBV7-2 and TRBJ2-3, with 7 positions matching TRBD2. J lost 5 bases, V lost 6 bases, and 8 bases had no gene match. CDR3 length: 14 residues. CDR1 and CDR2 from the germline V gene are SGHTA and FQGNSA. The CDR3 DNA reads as TGTGCCAGCAGTCTCAGCGGGACGGGAGATACGCAGTATTTT. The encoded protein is CASSLSGTGDTQYF.

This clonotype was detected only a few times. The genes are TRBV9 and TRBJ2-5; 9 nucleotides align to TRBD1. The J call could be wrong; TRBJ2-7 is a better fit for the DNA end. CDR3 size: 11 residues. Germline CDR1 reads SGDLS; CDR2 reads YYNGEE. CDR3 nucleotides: TGTGCCTGCACAGGGGGCCGCGAGCAGTACTTC. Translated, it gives CACTGGREQYF.

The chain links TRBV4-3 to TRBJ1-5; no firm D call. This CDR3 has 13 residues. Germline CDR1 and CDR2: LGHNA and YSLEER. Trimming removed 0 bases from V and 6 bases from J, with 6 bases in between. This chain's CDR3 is CASSQDLSQPQHF. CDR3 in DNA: TGCGCCAGCAGCCAAGATCTAAGTCAGCCCCAGCATTTT.

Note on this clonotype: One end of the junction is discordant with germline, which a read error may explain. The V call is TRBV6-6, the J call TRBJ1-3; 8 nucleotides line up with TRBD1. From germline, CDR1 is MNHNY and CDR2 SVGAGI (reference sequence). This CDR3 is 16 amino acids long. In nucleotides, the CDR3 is TGTGCCAGCAGTTACGGTGGACAGGGCTCTGGAAACACCAAATATTTT. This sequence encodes CASSYGGQGSGNTKYF.

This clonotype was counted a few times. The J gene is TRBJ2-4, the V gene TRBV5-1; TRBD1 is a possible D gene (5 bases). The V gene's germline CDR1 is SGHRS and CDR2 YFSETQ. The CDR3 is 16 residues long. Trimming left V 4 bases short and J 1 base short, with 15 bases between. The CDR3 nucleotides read TGCGCCAGCAGCGCTGACAGTTCTCCTGCCAAAAACATTCAGTACTTC. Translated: CASSADSSPAKNIQYF.

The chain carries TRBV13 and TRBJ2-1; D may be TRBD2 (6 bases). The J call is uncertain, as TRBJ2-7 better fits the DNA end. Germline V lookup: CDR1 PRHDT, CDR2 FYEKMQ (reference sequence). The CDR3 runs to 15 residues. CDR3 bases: TGTGCCAGCAGCCCGCTAGCGTCGAGCACCTACGAGCAGTACTTC. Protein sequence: CASSPLASSTYEQYF.

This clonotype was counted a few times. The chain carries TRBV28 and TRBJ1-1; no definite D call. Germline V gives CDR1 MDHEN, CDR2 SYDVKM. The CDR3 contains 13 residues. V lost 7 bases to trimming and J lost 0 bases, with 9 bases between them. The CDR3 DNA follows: TGTGCCAGCATGGGTCGGATGAACACTGAAGCTTTCTTT. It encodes CASMGRMNTEAFF.

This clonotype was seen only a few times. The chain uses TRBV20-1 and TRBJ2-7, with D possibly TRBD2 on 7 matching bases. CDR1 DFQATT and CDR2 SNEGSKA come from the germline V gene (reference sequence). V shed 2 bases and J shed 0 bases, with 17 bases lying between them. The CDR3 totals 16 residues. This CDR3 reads CSARLPGGLSSYEQYF. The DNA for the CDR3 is TGCAGTGCTAGACTCCCGGGGGGCTTGAGCTCCTACGAGCAGTACTTC.

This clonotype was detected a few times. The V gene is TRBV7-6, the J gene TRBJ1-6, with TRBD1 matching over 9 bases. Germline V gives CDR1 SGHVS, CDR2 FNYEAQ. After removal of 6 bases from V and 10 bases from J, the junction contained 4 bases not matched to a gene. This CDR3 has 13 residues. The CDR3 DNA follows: TGTGCCAGCAGTGGGACAGGGCTCTCACCCCTCCACTTT. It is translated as CASSGTGLSPLHF.

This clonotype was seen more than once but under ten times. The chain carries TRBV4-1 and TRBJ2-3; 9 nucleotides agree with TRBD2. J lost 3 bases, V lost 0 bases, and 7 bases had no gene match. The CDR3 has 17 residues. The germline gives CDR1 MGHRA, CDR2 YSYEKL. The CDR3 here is CASSQDDLAGSTDTQYF. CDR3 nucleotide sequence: TGCGCCAGCAGCCAAGATGATCTAGCGGGATCAACAGATACGCAGTATTTT.

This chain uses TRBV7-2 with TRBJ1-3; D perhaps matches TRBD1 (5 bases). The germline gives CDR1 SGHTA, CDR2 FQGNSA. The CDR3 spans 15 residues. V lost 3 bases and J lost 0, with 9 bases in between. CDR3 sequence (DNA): TGTGCCAGCAGCTTGACTCAGGGCTCTGGAAACACCATATATTTT. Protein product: CASSLTQGSGNTIYF. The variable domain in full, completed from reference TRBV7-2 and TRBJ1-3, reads GAGVSQSPSNKVTEKGKDVELRCDPISGHTALYWYRQSLGQGLEFLIYFQGNSAPDKSGLPSDRFSAERTGGSVSTLTIQRTQQEDSAVYLCASSLTQGSGNTIYFGEGSWLTVV.

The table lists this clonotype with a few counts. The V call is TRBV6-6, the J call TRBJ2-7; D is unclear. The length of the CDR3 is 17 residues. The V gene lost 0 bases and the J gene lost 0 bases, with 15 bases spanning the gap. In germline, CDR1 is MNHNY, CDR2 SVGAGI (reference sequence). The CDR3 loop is CASSYSAHSSSSYEQYF. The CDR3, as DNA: TGTGCCAGCAGTTACTCGGCGCATTCGTCAAGCTCCTACGAGCAGTACTTC.

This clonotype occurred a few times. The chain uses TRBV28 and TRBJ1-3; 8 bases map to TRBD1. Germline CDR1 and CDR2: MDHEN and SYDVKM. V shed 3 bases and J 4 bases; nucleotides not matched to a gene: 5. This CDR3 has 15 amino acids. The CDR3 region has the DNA TGTGCCAGCAGTTTCTACAGGGGGTCCGGAAACACCATATATTTT. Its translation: CASSFYRGSGNTIYF.

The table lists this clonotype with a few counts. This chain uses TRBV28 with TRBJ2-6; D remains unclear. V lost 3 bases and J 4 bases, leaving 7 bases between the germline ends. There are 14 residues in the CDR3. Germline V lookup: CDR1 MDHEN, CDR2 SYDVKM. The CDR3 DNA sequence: TGTGCCAGCAGTTTTTACTTGGGGGCCAACGTCCTGACTTTC. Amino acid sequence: CASSFYLGANVLTF.

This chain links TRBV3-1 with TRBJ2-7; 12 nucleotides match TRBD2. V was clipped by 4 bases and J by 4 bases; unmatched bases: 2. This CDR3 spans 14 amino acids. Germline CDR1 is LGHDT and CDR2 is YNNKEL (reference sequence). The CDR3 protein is CASSRGLAGYEQYF. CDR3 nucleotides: TGTGCCAGCAGCCGAGGACTAGCGGGGTACGAGCAGTACTTC.

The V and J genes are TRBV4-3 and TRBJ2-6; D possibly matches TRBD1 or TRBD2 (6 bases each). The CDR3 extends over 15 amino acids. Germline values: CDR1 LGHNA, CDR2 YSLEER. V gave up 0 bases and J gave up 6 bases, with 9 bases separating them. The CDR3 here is CASSQDRGLANVLTF. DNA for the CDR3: TGCGCCAGCAGCCAAGATCGGGGGCTGGCCAACGTCCTGACTTTC.

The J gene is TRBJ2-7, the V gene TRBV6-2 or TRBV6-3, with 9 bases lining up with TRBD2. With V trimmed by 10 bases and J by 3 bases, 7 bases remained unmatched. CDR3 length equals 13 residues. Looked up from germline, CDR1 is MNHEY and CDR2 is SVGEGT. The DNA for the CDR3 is TGTGCCATCCTCGGGACTAGCCTCTACGAGCAGTACTTC. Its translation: CAILGTSLYEQYF.

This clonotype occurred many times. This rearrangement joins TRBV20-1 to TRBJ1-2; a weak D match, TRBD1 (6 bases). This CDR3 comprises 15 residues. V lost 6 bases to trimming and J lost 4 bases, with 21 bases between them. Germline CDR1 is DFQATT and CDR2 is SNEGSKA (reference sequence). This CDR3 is CSAPPSDRPPYGYTF. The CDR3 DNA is TGCAGTGCACCCCCGTCCGACAGGCCCCCCTATGGCTACACCTTC.

The CDR3 DNA sequence: TGTGCCAGCAGACTAAGGACAGACTACGAGCAGTACTTC. Protein sequence: CASRLRTDYEQYF. This chain connects TRBV27 to TRBJ2-5, with D possibly being TRBD1 (6 bases). The end of the DNA aligns better with TRBJ2-7, so the J call may be wrong. Germline V CDR1 and CDR2: MNHEY, SMNVEV (reference sequence). The CDR3 totals 13 residues.

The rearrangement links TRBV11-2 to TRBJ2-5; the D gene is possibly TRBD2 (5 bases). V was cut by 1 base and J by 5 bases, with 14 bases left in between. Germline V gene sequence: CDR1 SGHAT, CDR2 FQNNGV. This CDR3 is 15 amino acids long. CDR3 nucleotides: TGTGCCAGCAGCTTAGCAGCGGCGGGTTCTGAGACCCAGTACTTC. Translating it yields CASSLAAAGSETQYF.

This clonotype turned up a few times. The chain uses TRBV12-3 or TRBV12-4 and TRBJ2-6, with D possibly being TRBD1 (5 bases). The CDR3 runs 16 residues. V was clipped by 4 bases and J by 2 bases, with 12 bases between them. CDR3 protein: CASSYPRGTGANVLTF. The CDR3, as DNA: TGTGCCAGCAGTTACCCAAGGGGCACTGGGGCCAACGTCCTGACTTTC.

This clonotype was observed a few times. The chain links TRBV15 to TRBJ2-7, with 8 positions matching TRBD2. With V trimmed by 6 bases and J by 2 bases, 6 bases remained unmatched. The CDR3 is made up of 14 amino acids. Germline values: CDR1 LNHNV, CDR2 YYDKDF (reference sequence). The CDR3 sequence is CATSLSGAAYEQYF. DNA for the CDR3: TGTGCCACCAGTCTTAGCGGGGCTGCCTACGAGCAGTACTTC. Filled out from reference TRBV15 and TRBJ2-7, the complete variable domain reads DAMVIQNPRYQVTQFGKPVTLSCSQTLNHNVMYWYQQKSSQAPKLLFHYYDKDFNNEADTPDNFQSRRPNTSFCFLDIRSPGLGDTAMYLCATSLSGAAYEQYFGPGTRLTVT.

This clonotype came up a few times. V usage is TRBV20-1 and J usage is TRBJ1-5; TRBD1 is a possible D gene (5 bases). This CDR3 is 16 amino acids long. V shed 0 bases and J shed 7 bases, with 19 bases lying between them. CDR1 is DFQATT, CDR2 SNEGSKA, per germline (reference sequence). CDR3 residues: CSARDRGGAGRQPQHF. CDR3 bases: TGCAGTGCTAGAGATCGGGGAGGGGCAGGGAGACAGCCCCAGCATTTT.